Included here is one T cell receptor (beta chain) sequence, with context. No antigen is known for it. This CDR3 has 22 amino acids. Trimming took off 0 bases at V and 0 bases at J, with 24 bases between the two ends. The germline V gene has CDR1 ENHRY and CDR2 SYGVKD. The sample originates from a study of post-analysis software for immune sequencing data. Study observations and caveats: Included in a set of about five TRBV segments more frequent in patients than controls were TRBV5-6, TRBV5-1 and TRBV20-1. F measure showed strong co-clustering of same-batch samples.

The TCR beta cDNA libraries contained unique molecular identifiers. Each batch of about 0.9 to 10 million T cells produced some 500,000 cDNA molecules. TCRdb itself ran the PCR reads through MiXCR, one entry per CDR3 protein. Here the sample spans roughly 800,000 distinct CDR3 sequences, roughly 29% being singletons. This chain links TRBV10-3 with TRBJ2-6, with a weak D call TRBD1 (6 bases). This TCR came from a girl aged 5 to 17 with multiple sclerosis. The sequenced sample was blood. CDR3 nucleotide sequence: TGTGCCATCAGTGAGTCGGCGGACAGTTCATTCTCCCCGCGCTCTGGGGCCAACGTCCTGACTTTC. Residues: CAISESADSSFSPRSGANVLTF.